Listed below are T cell receptor beta chains from one sample, sequenced in a study of cytomegalovirus exposure and HLA in healthy donors. Profiling relied on immunoSEQ multiplex PCR, and the TCRdb table lists in-frame clones only, not all of them. The table shows 150,000 to 200,000 clones, with roughly 79% occurring only once. The sequenced material came from PBMCs. All receptors derive from a woman between 40 and 55 years old in good health and CMV-seronegative. The CDR3 runs from the conserved cysteine through the conserved F or W. The D gene is left open where the match is weak. The size entry is marked missing in some rows and otherwise reads once, few, many or a size class.

j_call | clone_size | d_call | v_call | cdr3_aa | cdr3_nt
TRBJ2-3 | NA | TRBD2 | TRBV6-1 | CASSLQRERDTQYF | TGTGCCAGCAGTCTGCAGCGGGAGCGGGATACGCAGTATTTT
TRBJ2-1 | NA | TRBD2 | TRBV28 | CASCPGGANYNEQFF | TGTGCCAGCTGTCCCGGGGGGGCTAACTACAATGAGCAGTTCTTC
TRBJ2-1 | once | TRBD2 | TRBV7-3 | CASSLKSGLGANEQFF | TGTGCCAGCAGCTTAAAGTCGGGACTAGGAGCCAATGAGCAGTTCTTC
TRBJ2-7 | few | TRBD1 | TRBV6-5 | CAGRDRGHEQYF | TGTGCCGGCCGGGACAGGGGCCACGAGCAGTACTTC
TRBJ1-1 | NA | TRBD1 | TRBV5-1 | CASSLVAGGRNTEAFF | TGCGCCAGCAGCTTGGTAGCAGGGGGCAGGAACACTGAAGCTTTCTTT
TRBJ2-3 | few | NA | TRBV9 | CASSPSWRGFGSDTQYF | TGTGCCAGCAGCCCCTCCTGGAGGGGATTTGGCTCAGATACGCAGTATTTT
TRBJ2-3 | few | TRBD1 | TRBV27 | CASSLPRTGEADTQYF | TGTGCCAGCAGTTTACCCCGGACAGGGGAGGCAGATACGCAGTATTTT
TRBJ2-1 | NA | NA | TRBV19 | CASTQSGFYNEQFF | TGTGCCAGTACTCAGAGCGGATTTTACAATGAGCAGTTCTTC
TRBJ2-7 | NA | NA | TRBV10-3 | CAISGSSYEQYF | TGTGCCATCAGTGGCAGCTCCTACGAGCAGTACTTC
TRBJ2-7 | NA | NA | TRBV5-1 | CASSERSAPGEEQYF | TGCGCCAGCAGCGAGCGGTCGGCACCGGGGGAGGAGCAGTACTTC
TRBJ1-2 | NA | NA | TRBV6-6 | CASRPGMSDGYTF | TGTGCCAGCAGACCCGGGATGTCTGATGGCTACACCTTC
TRBJ2-1 | NA | NA | TRBV7-7 | CASSLALNEQFF | TGTGCTAGCAGCTTAGCACTCAATGAGCAGTTCTTC
TRBJ2-5 | NA | NA | TRBV9 | CAGSVDGAGKETQYF | TGTGCCGGCAGCGTAGATGGGGCAGGAAAAGAGACCCAGTACTTC
TRBJ2-5 | NA | NA | TRBV6-1 | CASSEAPQRQETQYF | TGTGCCAGCAGTGAAGCTCCGCAGCGTCAAGAGACCCAGTACTTC
TRBJ2-1 | NA | NA | TRBV5-1 | CASSPGTGNNEQFF | TGCGCCAGCAGCCCGGGAACAGGGAACAATGAGCAGTTCTTC
TRBJ2-7 | NA | NA | TRBV28 | CASSPPGAEQYF | TGTGCCAGCAGCCCCCCCGGAGCCGAGCAGTACTTC
TRBJ2-1 | few | TRBD2 | TRBV27 | CASSPDVAGGRVNEQFF | TGTGCCAGCAGTCCCGACGTAGCGGGAGGACGGGTAAATGAGCAGTTCTTC